This is a list of T cell receptor beta chains from one sample in a study of blood T cell repertoires in COVID-19. Repertoires were generated with immunoSEQ multiplex PCR, while TCRdb's copy carries only in-frame clones and drops some. The sample yields about 340,000 clones, approximately 86% seen once. Sequencing was performed on peripheral blood. These receptors were collected from a woman aged 55-69 years with COVID-19, enrolled during active disease. Both conserved end residues are part of each CDR3. D genes are given only for firm matches. The size entry is marked missing in some rows and otherwise reads once, few, many or a size class.

clone_size j_call v_call d_call cdr3_aa cdr3_nt
- TRBJ1-2 TRBV7-2 - CASSSRDTVYYGYTF TGTGCCAGCAGCAGCAGGGACACGGTGTACTATGGCTACACCTTC
- TRBJ1-2 TRBV25-1 TRBD1 CASSRTTGGPSNYGYTF TGTGCCAGCAGTCGTACGACAGGGGGCCCTTCTAACTATGGCTACACCTTC
- TRBJ2-3 TRBV5-1 TRBD1 CASSSRDRGRVDTQYF TGCGCCAGCAGCAGCCGGGACAGGGGGCGGGTAGATACGCAGTATTTT
- TRBJ2-2 TRBV6-4 - CALPDGGVPSF TGTGCCCTCCCAGATGGAGGGGTTCCGAGCTTT
- TRBJ2-1 TRBV24-1 TRBD1 CATSDSDRGDEQFF TGTGCCACCAGTGATTCGGACAGGGGTGATGAGCAGTTCTTC
- TRBJ2-2 TRBV4-3 - CASSQDTAGPNTGELFF TGCGCCAGCAGCCAAGATACGGCGGGACCAAACACCGGGGAGCTGTTTTTT
- TRBJ1-6 TRBV7-9 TRBD1 CASTPHDRENSPLHF TGTGCCAGCACCCCCCACGACAGGGAAAATTCACCCCTCCACTTT
- TRBJ1-1 TRBV5-1 - CASSFRGGPDTEAFF TGCGCCAGCAGCTTCCGGGGGGGCCCGGACACTGAAGCTTTCTTT
once TRBJ2-3 TRBV19 - CASSITGISTDTQYF TGTGCCAGTAGTATCACAGGGATTAGCACAGATACGCAGTATTTT
- TRBJ2-5 TRBV9 TRBD2 CASRGAKGLAGDLQETQYF TGTGCCAGCCGTGGGGCAAAGGGACTAGCGGGGGATTTACAAGAGACCCAGTACTTC
- TRBJ2-4 TRBV11-1 - CASSLFEGTAKNIQYF TGTGCCAGCAGCCTGTTCGAGGGTACTGCCAAAAACATTCAGTACTTC
- TRBJ2-1 TRBV3-1/TRBV3-2 - CASSQGEGGYNEQFF TGTGCCAGCAGCCAAGGGGAAGGAGGCTACAATGAGCAGTTCTTC
once TRBJ1-2 TRBV7-3 TRBD1 CASSPRQGAGGYTF TGTGCCAGCAGCCCCCGACAGGGGGCGGGTGGCTACACCTTC
- TRBJ2-3 TRBV6-2/TRBV6-3 TRBD1 CASSPFRTGRTDTQYF TGTGCCAGCAGCCCTTTTCGGACAGGCCGCACAGATACGCAGTATTTT
few TRBJ1-1 TRBV9 TRBD1 CASSAQGASDTEAFF TGTGCCAGCAGCGCACAGGGGGCGTCTGACACTGAAGCTTTCTTT
few TRBJ2-3 TRBV7-8 - CASSLTSGTQYF TGTGCCAGCAGCTTAACTTCGGGTACGCAGTATTTT
- TRBJ2-7 TRBV3-1/TRBV3-2 - CASSQSRASYEQYF TGTGCCAGCAGCCAAAGCAGGGCCTCCTACGAGCAGTACTTC
- TRBJ1-1 TRBV19 - CASSQGLNTEAFF TGTGCCAGTAGTCAGGGTCTGAACACTGAAGCTTTCTTT